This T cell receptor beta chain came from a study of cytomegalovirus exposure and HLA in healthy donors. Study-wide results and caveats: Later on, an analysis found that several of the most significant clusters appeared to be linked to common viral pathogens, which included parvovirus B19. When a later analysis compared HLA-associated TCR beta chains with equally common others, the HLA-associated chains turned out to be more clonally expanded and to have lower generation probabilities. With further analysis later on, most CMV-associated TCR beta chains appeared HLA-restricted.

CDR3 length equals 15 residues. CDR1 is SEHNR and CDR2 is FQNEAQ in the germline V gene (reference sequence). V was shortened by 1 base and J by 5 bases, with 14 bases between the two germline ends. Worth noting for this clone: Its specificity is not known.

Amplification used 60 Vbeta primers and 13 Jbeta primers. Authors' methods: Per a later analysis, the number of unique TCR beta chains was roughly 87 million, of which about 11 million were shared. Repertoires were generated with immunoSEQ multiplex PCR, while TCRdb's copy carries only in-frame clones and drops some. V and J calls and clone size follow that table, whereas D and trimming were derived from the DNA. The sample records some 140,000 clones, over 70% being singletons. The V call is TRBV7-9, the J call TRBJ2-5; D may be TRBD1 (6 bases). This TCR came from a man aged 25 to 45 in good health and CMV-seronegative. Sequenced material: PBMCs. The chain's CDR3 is CASSLVPGVGETQYF. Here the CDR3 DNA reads TGTGCCAGCAGCTTAGTTCCAGGGGTAGGGGAGACCCAGTACTTC. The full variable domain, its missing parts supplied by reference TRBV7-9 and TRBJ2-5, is DTGVSQNPRHKITKRGQNVTFRCDPISEHNRLYWYRQTLGQGPEFLTYFQNEAQLEKSRLLSDRFSAERPKGSFSTLEIQRTEQGDSAMYLCASSLVPGVGETQYFGPGTRLLVL.